One sample yielded the 21 T cell receptor beta chains listed below, sequenced in a study of blood T cell repertoires in COVID-19. The protocol was immunoSEQ multiplex PCR, while the TCRdb copy is restricted to in-frame clones and leaves out a portion. This repertoire shows about 110,000 clones, less than 85% found once; its top ten account for around 1.7%. Sequences were obtained from peripheral blood. All receptors come from a woman aged 40 to 50 with acute or convalescent COVID-19.

J is TRBJ1-2 and V is TRBV2, with 8 bases matching TRBD1. From germline, CDR1 is SNHLY and CDR2 FYNNEI. The CDR3 sequence is 12 residues long. After removal of 6 bases from V and 3 bases from J, the junction contained 0 bases not matched to a gene. CDR3: CASRDRDYGYTF. DNA of the CDR3: TGTGCCAGCAGGGACAGGGACTATGGCTACACCTTC.

This CDR3 is CSAVPYTEAFF. CDR3 bases: TGCAGTGCTGTCCCCTACACTGAAGCTTTCTTT. V is TRBV20-1 and J is TRBJ1-1, with D unresolved. Germline V gives CDR1 DFQATT, CDR2 SNEGSKA (reference sequence). V lost 5 bases, J lost 3 bases, and 7 bases lay in between. This CDR3 is 11 amino acids long.

The chain carries TRBV3-1 (or the pseudogene TRBV3-2) and TRBJ2-7; D remains unclear. The CDR3 runs to 13 residues. With 0 bases removed from V and 4 bases from J, the gap between germline ends came to 7 bases. Germline V gene lookup returns CDR1 LGHDT and CDR2 YNNKEL (reference sequence). CDR3 in amino acids: CASSQDSLYEQYF. The CDR3 bases are TGTGCCAGCAGCCAAGATAGCCTATACGAGCAGTACTTC.

The chain uses TRBV3-1 (or the pseudogene TRBV3-2) and TRBJ1-1; D is uncertain. CDR1 LGHDT and CDR2 YNNKEL come from the germline V gene (reference sequence). This CDR3 comprises 14 residues. With 4 bases removed from V and 2 bases from J, the gap between germline ends came to 11 bases. DNA of the CDR3: TGTGCCAGCAGCCTTTCCGGGTCTAACACTGAAGCTTTCTTT. This sequence encodes CASSLSGSNTEAFF.

This clone was counted a few times. The rearrangement uses TRBV5-1 and TRBJ2-1; D may be TRBD2 (6 bases). V lost 4 bases, J lost 10 bases, and 18 bases lay in between. Germline V CDR1 and CDR2: SGHRS, YFSETQ. The CDR3 has 14 amino acids. In nucleotides, the CDR3 is TGCGCCAGCAGCGAATTCGACCGGCGGGGAGAGCAGTTCTTC. Translation gives CASSEFDRRGEQFF.

The chain has TRBV6-5 and TRBJ1-5; possibly TRBD1 for D (5 bases). V dropped 7 bases and J dropped 0 bases, with 10 bases sitting between them. The CDR3 consists of 14 residues. Looked up from germline, CDR1 is MNHEY and CDR2 is SVGAGI. CDR3 in amino acids: CASTTDSSNQPQHF. For the CDR3, the DNA is TGTGCCAGCACCACAGACAGTAGCAATCAGCCCCAGCATTTT.

This clone has more than one count but fewer than ten. This chain uses TRBV5-1 with TRBJ2-1; tentative D call: TRBD1 (5 bases). The CDR3 length is 15 residues. Germline CDR1 SGHRS, CDR2 YFSETQ. The germline V and J ends were trimmed by 6 bases and 0 bases, with 13 bases remaining between them. CDR3 loop: CASTIWGSSYNEQFF. The CDR3 DNA follows: TGCGCCAGCACTATCTGGGGCAGCTCCTACAATGAGCAGTTCTTC.

The chain joins TRBV19 to TRBJ2-5, with 14 bases aligning to TRBD2. This CDR3 has 16 amino acids. With V trimmed by 4 bases and J by 2 bases, 3 bases remained unmatched. Germline V gives CDR1 LNHDA, CDR2 SQIVND (reference sequence). The CDR3 nucleotides read TGTGCCAGTAGTACCGGGACTAGCGGGGGACAAGAGACCCAGTACTTC. Translating gives CASSTGTSGGQETQYF.

The rearrangement links TRBV7-2 to TRBJ2-5, with 12 bases that match TRBD2. J was trimmed by 5 bases and V by 5 bases; bases with no gene match: 12. Germline CDR1 SGHTA, CDR2 FQGNSA. The CDR3 consists of 17 residues. CDR3 DNA: TGTGCCAGCAGCCTAGGGGCTAGCGGGGGGGCCATGGAGACCCAGTACTTC. Translating gives CASSLGASGGAMETQYF.

V is TRBV7-3 and J is TRBJ1-1; a possible D gene is TRBD1 (6 bases). Deletions cut 2 bases from V and 8 bases from J, with 18 bases between. Germline V CDR1 and CDR2: SGHTA, FQGTGA. This CDR3 is 15 amino acids long. CDR3 coding DNA: TGTGCCAGCAGCTTATCGGGGGGGACAACTTACGAAGCTTTCTTT. It translates to CASSLSGGTTYEAFF. The full variable domain, its missing parts supplied by reference TRBV7-3 and TRBJ1-1, is GAGVSQTPSNKVTEKGKYVELRCDPISGHTALYWYRQSLGQGPEFLIYFQGTGAADDSGLPNDRFFAVRPEGSVSTLKIQRTERGDSAVYLCASSLSGGTTYEAFFGQGTRLTVV.

The chain recombines TRBV5-1 with TRBJ2-2; a weak D match, TRBD2 (5 bases). The CDR3 totals 15 residues. Per the germline V gene, CDR1 is SGHRS and CDR2 is YFSETQ. The ends were cut back, 6 bases at V and 0 bases at J, with 12 bases in the middle. CDR3 DNA: TGCGCCAGCAAGAGGGAGATATCGAACACCGGGGAGCTGTTTTTT. This sequence encodes CASKREISNTGELFF.

The chain combines TRBV30 with TRBJ1-5; no definite D call. This CDR3 is built from 13 residues. CDR1 is GTSNPN, CDR2 SVGIG, per germline (reference sequence). Between the trimmed V and J ends, which lost 0 bases and 7 bases, there was a span of 10 bases. Here the CDR3 DNA reads TGTGCCTGGAGTGTGAGGGAGGACCAGCCCCAGCATTTT. Encoded protein: CAWSVREDQPQHF. The full variable domain, rest sourced from reference TRBV30 and TRBJ1-5, is SQTIHQWPATLVQPVGSPLSLECTVEGTSNPNLYWYRQAAGRGLQLLFYSVGIGQISSEVPQNLSASRPQDRQFILSSKKLLLSDSGFYLCAWSVREDQPQHFGDGTRLSIL.

This clone was detected only a few times. This chain connects TRBV19 to TRBJ1-3, with D possibly being TRBD1 (6 bases). Germline V gene data show CDR1 as LNHDA and CDR2 as SQIVND (reference sequence). CDR3 length equals 17 residues. V was pared by 6 bases and J by 0 bases, with 18 bases between. The CDR3 loop is CASRVSRDTFSGNTIYF. The CDR3 DNA reads as TGTGCCAGTAGAGTCTCCCGGGACACATTCTCTGGAAACACCATATATTTT.

This clone was counted between two and nine times. V gene TRBV28 combines with J gene TRBJ2-5; 7 bases match TRBD1. Germline CDR1 reads MDHEN; CDR2 reads SYDVKM. The length of the CDR3 is 15 residues. Germline trimming cut 4 bases from V and 1 base from J; bases unmatched to any gene: 6. The CDR3: CASSSPGTVQETQYF. In nucleotides, the CDR3 is TGTGCCAGCAGTTCCCCCGGGACAGTCCAAGAGACCCAGTACTTC. The variable domain in full, with the rest retrieved from reference TRBV28 and TRBJ2-5, is DVKVTQSSRYLVKRTGEKVFLECVQDMDHENMFWYRQDPGLGLRLIYFSYDVKMKEKGDIPEGYSVSREKKERFSLILESASTNQTSMYLCASSSPGTVQETQYFGPGTRLLVL.

The rearrangement joins TRBV18 to TRBJ2-7; 8 nucleotides agree with TRBD1. The CDR3 length is 14 residues. CDR1 KGHSH and CDR2 LQKENI come from the germline V gene. V lost 3 bases and J lost 4; bases outside the gene matches: 5. CDR3 in amino acids: CASSPATGVYEQYF. The DNA for the CDR3 is TGTGCCAGCTCACCCGCGACAGGGGTGTACGAGCAGTACTTC.

The rearrangement links TRBV6-6 to TRBJ1-5, with D unresolved. Germline CDR1 reads MNHNY; CDR2 reads SVGAGI (reference sequence). Deletions cut 2 bases from V and 5 bases from J, with 10 bases between. The CDR3 has 14 residues. The CDR3 DNA reads as TGTGCCAGCAGTTACGGGGAGAACCATCAGCCCCAGCATTTT. Translated: CASSYGENHQPQHF.

This clone was observed a handful of times. The chain has TRBV5-1 and TRBJ2-1, with TRBD2 matching over 7 bases. Germline V lookup: CDR1 SGHRS, CDR2 YFSETQ. This CDR3 has 13 amino acids. V trimming: 0 bases; J trimming: 13 bases; junction bases outside the gene matches: 7. The chain's CDR3 is CASSLGWAGDQFF. The CDR3 coding sequence is TGCGCCAGCAGCTTGGGATGGGCGGGAGACCAGTTCTTC.

This clone was detected a few times. The V and J genes are TRBV5-6 and TRBJ2-3; weak D call: TRBD2 (6 bases). The CDR3 has 18 residues. V gave up 0 bases and J gave up 2 bases, with 19 bases separating them. Germline V gene lookup returns CDR1 SGHDT and CDR2 YYEEEE. CDR3 protein: CASSLVAMWGDDTDTQYF. DNA for the CDR3: TGTGCCAGCAGCTTGGTGGCCATGTGGGGGGATGACACAGATACGCAGTATTTT.

The chain uses TRBV11-2 and TRBJ2-2; D is unclear. The CDR3 has 17 amino acids. Trimming took off 3 bases at V and 0 bases at J, with 14 bases between the two ends. Germline CDR1 and CDR2: SGHAT and FQNNGV. The CDR3 DNA sequence: TGTGCCAGCAGCTTTAATTATGGTGGGCCGAACACCGGGGAGCTGTTTTTT. This encodes CASSFNYGGPNTGELFF.

This clone was observed a few times. The V gene is TRBV6-1, the J gene TRBJ2-7, with 7 bases aligning to TRBD2. CDR1 and CDR2 from the germline V gene are MNHNS and SASEGT. With 3 bases clipped from V and 0 bases from J, the junction kept 8 bases outside the gene matches. The CDR3 is made up of 16 amino acids. CDR3 sequence: CASSDNRGVSSYEQYF. The CDR3 coding sequence is TGTGCCAGCAGTGACAACCGGGGGGTCAGCTCCTACGAGCAGTACTTC.

The J gene is TRBJ1-1, the V gene TRBV6-2 or TRBV6-3; 8 positions match TRBD1. The junction had 6 bases not matched to a gene; V was cut back by 4 bases and J by 5 bases. The germline gives CDR1 MNHEY, CDR2 SVGEGT. There are 14 residues in the CDR3. The CDR3 DNA follows: TGTGCCAGCAGTTCAACGACAGGGGTTACTGAAGCTTTCTTT. Translating gives CASSSTTGVTEAFF.